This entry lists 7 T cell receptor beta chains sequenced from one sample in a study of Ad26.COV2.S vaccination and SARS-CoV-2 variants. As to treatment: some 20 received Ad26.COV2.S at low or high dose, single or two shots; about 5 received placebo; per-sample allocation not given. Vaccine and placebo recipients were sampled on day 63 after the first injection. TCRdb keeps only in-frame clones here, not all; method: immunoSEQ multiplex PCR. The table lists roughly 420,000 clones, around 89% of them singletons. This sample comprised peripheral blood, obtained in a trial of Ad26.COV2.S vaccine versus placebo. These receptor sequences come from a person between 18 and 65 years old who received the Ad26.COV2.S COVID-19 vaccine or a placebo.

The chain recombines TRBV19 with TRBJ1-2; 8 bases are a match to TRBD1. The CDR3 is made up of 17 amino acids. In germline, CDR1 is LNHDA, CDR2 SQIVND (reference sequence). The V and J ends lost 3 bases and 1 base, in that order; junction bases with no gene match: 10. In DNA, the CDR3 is TGTGCCAGTAGTATTGGGGCCAGGGGGCATTATAACTATGGCTACACCTTC. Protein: CASSIGARGHYNYGYTF.

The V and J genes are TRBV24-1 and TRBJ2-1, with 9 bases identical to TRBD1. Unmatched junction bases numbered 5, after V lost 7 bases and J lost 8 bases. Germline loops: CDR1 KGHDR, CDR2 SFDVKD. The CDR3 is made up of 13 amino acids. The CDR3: CATRGQGRHEQFF. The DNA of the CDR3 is TGTGCCACCAGGGGACAGGGTCGACATGAGCAGTTCTTC.

Here the CDR3 DNA reads TGTGCCAGCAGCCCAGGACTAGCGGGGGACCGCCTCGAGTACTTC. Amino acids: CASSPGLAGDRLEYF. The chain employs TRBV6-5 and TRBJ2-7; 13 bases align to TRBD2. The CDR3 runs 15 residues. The germline V gene has CDR1 MNHEY and CDR2 SVGAGI. With V trimmed by 6 bases and J by 11 bases, 13 bases remained unmatched.

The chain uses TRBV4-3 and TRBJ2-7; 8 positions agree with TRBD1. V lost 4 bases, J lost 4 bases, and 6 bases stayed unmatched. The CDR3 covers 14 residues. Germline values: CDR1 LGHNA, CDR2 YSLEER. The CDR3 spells CASSPGGAGYEQYF. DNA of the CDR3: TGCGCCAGCAGCCCAGGGGGCGCCGGGTACGAGCAGTACTTC.

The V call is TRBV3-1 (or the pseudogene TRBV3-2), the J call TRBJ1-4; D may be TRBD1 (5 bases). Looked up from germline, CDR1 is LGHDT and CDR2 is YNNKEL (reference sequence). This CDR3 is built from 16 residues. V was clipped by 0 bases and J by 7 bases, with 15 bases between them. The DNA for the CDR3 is TGTGCCAGCAGCCAAGATCGGGTGTGGGGCGGTGAAAAACTGTTTTTT. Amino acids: CASSQDRVWGGEKLFF.

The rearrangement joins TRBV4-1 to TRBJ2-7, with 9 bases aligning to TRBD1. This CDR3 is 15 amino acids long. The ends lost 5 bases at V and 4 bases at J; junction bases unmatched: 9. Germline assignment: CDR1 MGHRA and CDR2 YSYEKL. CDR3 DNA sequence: TGCGCCAGCAGCGCGTCCCGGGACAGGGTATACGAGCAGTACTTC. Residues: CASSASRDRVYEQYF.

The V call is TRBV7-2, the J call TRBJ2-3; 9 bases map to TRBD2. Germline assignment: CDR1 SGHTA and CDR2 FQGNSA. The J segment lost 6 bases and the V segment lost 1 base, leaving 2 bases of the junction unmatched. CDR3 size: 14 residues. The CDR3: CASSLGGGEDTQYF. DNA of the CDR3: TGTGCCAGCAGCTTAGGCGGGGGGGAGGATACGCAGTATTTT.